This passage covers 21 T cell receptor beta chains from one sample sequenced in a study of blood T cells in healthy people across ages. It was with a sample-barcoded 5' primer and a J-beta primer mix that a second PCR of about 6 to 11 cycles was run. TCRdb reprocessed the 5' RACE reads with MiXCR, giving one entry per CDR3 protein. The profile shows under 2 million distinct CDR3 sequences, around 35% of them singletons. Sequencing used blood. The receptors stem from a woman in her 30s in good health.

As regards this clonotype: One end of the junction is discordant with germline, which a read error may explain. The chain carries TRBV7-9 and TRBJ1-1; D is uncertain. From germline, CDR1 is SEHNR and CDR2 FQNEAQ (reference sequence). The CDR3 runs to 12 residues. DNA for the CDR3: TGTGTCAGCAGCTTCTTGAACACTGAAGCTTTCTTT. Its translation: CVSSFLNTEAFF.

Comments on this clonotype: At one of its ends the junction is not consistent with the germline gene, which may arise from a read error. The rearrangement joins TRBV29-1 to TRBJ2-7, with unresolved D. Germline loops: CDR1 SQVTM, CDR2 ANQGSEA. The CDR3 contains 13 residues. The CDR3 coding sequence is TGCGGCGTTGAAGGGCGCAGGACCTACGAGCAGTACTTC. This gives the protein CGVEGRRTYEQYF.

This clonotype was detected once. The germline gene is not matched at one end of the junction; a read error may be the cause. This rearrangement joins TRBV29-1 to TRBJ2-1; D is ambiguous. The CDR3 runs 14 residues. Germline values: CDR1 SQVTM, CDR2 ANQGSEA. The DNA of the CDR3 is TGCAGCGTTGTACCCCACGGGCCGGGCAATGAGCAGTTATTC. Protein: CSVVPHGPGNEQLF.

This clonotype was seen ten or more times. The CDR3 is CASSPPMGASYNEQFF. The CDR3 nucleotides read TGTGCCAGCTCACCACCGATGGGCGCCTCCTACAATGAGCAGTTCTTC. The rearrangement uses TRBV18 and TRBJ2-1; D is unclear. The germline gives CDR1 KGHSH, CDR2 LQKENI. Trimming cost V 0 bases and J 0 bases, with 9 bases left between them. The CDR3 is made up of 16 amino acids.

Here the CDR3 DNA reads TGTGCCAGCAGCTTACCCCGTGGATCAGCGGGAGAATCGTCCTACAATGAGCAGTTCTTC. Translation gives CASSLPRGSAGESSYNEQFF. V usage is TRBV7-8 and J usage is TRBJ2-1, with 8 bases identical to TRBD2. Per germline, CDR1 SGHVS and CDR2 FQNEAQ. CDR3 length: 20 residues. Trimming took 2 bases from V and 1 from J; bases not matched to a gene: 16. The full variable domain, its missing parts supplied by reference TRBV7-8 and TRBJ2-1, is GAGVSQSPRYKVAKRGQDVALRCDPISGHVSLFWYQQALGQGPEFLTYFQNEAQLDKSGLPSDRFFAERPEGSVSTLKIQRTQQEDSAVYLCASSLPRGSAGESSYNEQFFGPGTRLTVL.

This clonotype appeared many times. The J gene is TRBJ2-7, the V gene TRBV29-1, with 8 bases matching TRBD1. The trim removed 2 bases at V and 9 bases at J, leaving 12 bases unmatched. CDR1 and CDR2 from the germline V gene are SQVTM and ANQGSEA. This CDR3 region has 14 residues. The DNA of the CDR3 is TGCAGCGTTGAAATGGGCAGGGGGCGCCTTGTGCAGTACTTC. The encoded protein is CSVEMGRGRLVQYF.

With respect to this clonotype: A read error may produce the germline difference seen at one junction end. The chain recombines TRBV7-9 with TRBJ1-1; D not certain. CDR3 length: 14 residues. Germline V gene lookup returns CDR1 SEHNR and CDR2 FQNEAQ (reference sequence). The CDR3 DNA follows: TGTGCCAACAGCTCTATGCCGCGGAACACTGAAGCTTTCTTT. Protein: CANSSMPRNTEAFF.

This clonotype showed up many times. The chain uses TRBV20-1 and TRBJ2-7, with D possibly matching TRBD1 (6 bases). The CDR3 has 12 amino acids. V lost 6 bases to trimming and J lost 6 bases, with 15 bases between them. The germline gives CDR1 DFQATT, CDR2 SNEGSKA (reference sequence). CDR3: CSAELQGSEQYF. For the CDR3, the DNA is TGCAGTGCGGAATTACAGGGATCCGAGCAGTACTTC.

CDR3 protein: CASSLGDRSYPGANVLTF. In DNA form, the CDR3 reads TGTGCCAGCAGCTTAGGGGACAGGTCGTACCCTGGGGCCAACGTCCTGACTTTC. This rearrangement joins TRBV7-3 to TRBJ2-6; 8 positions agree with TRBD1. V lost 2 bases, J lost 2 bases, and 8 bases stayed unmatched. Per germline, CDR1 SGHTA and CDR2 FQGTGA. The CDR3 is 18 amino acids.

Points on this clonotype: A read error may account for a junction end that differs from germline. V is TRBV7-8 and J is TRBJ2-1; 7 bases fit TRBD2. This CDR3 comprises 16 residues. Germline CDR1 and CDR2: SGHVS and FQNEAQ. The DNA for the CDR3 is TGTGCCAACAGCCCAGAGACTAGCCCTCTCTACAATGAGCAGTTCTTC. It codes for CANSPETSPLYNEQFF.

V and J are TRBV28 and TRBJ1-1, with D possibly being TRBD1 (6 bases). This CDR3 is 16 amino acids long. V was clipped by 5 bases and J by 4 bases, with 20 bases between them. CDR1 is MDHEN and CDR2 is SYDVKM in the germline V gene. The CDR3 nucleotides read TGTGCCAGCAGTCCCTTAGGCTGGACAGTGAGCACTGAAGCTTTCTTT. Amino acid sequence: CASSPLGWTVSTEAFF. Using reference TRBV28 and TRBJ1-1 for the parts outside the CDR3, the full variable domain is DVKVTQSSRYLVKRTGEKVFLECVQDMDHENMFWYRQDPGLGLRLIYFSYDVKMKEKGDIPEGYSVSREKKERFSLILESASTNQTSMYLCASSPLGWTVSTEAFFGQGTRLTVV.

A remark on this clonotype: With a much larger clone just one base away, this may be a read error. The chain couples TRBV12-3 or TRBV12-4 to TRBJ2-7, with D perhaps matching TRBD1 (6 bases). The CDR3 consists of 13 residues. Trimming shortened V by 5 bases and J by 4 bases, and 12 bases separated the two germline ends. Here the CDR3 DNA reads TGTGCCAGCAGTAAGGCAGGGGTATACGAGCAGTACTTC. Its protein is CASSKAGVYEQYF.

In its sample, this clonotype was seen a few times. The rearrangement links TRBV10-3 to TRBJ2-1; the D gene is possibly TRBD1 (6 bases). The CDR3 has 13 residues. Germline loops: CDR1 ENHRY, CDR2 SYGVKD. Trimming cost V 6 bases and J 0 bases, with 6 bases left between them. The CDR3 coding sequence is TGTGCCATCAGGGACAGCTCCTACAATGAGCAGTTCTTC. This gives the protein CAIRDSSYNEQFF.

The chain is built from TRBV12-3 or TRBV12-4 and TRBJ1-1; D is perhaps TRBD1 (5 bases). Trimming took 7 bases from V and 4 from J, leaving 16 bases between them. The CDR3 runs 14 residues. CDR3: CASTPRGARTEAFF. Here the CDR3 DNA reads TGTGCCAGCACCCCCAGAGGGGCGCGCACTGAAGCTTTCTTT.

This clonotype was recorded a few times. The chain recombines TRBV4-1 with TRBJ2-3; the D is unclear. Germline V gene lookup returns CDR1 MGHRA and CDR2 YSYEKL. The V gene lost 0 bases and the J gene lost 2 bases, with 15 bases spanning the gap. The CDR3 loop spans 17 amino acids. The DNA of the CDR3 is TGCGCCAGCAGCCAAGATATTAGTGAGATTTACACAGATACGCAGTATTTT. It is translated as CASSQDISEIYTDTQYF.

Written as DNA, the CDR3 is TGTGCCAGTAGTCCAGCGGGAGGTGACACCGGGGAGCTGTTTTTT. This translates into CASSPAGGDTGELFF. The rearrangement uses TRBV19 and TRBJ2-2; 9 bases fit TRBD2. V lost 5 bases to trimming and J lost 3 bases; unmatched junction nucleotides: 4. Germline CDR1 LNHDA, CDR2 SQIVND (reference sequence). This CDR3 contains 15 residues.

This chain joins TRBV20-1 and TRBJ1-6, with D possibly TRBD1 on 6 matching bases. Germline CDR1 DFQATT, CDR2 SNEGSKA (reference sequence). Trimming pared 3 bases from V and 7 bases from J, leaving 19 bases between. CDR3 size: 16 residues. CDR3 in DNA: TGCAGTGCTAGTAACAGTGGCAGGGGTACGAATTCACCCCTCCACTTT. This translates into CSASNSGRGTNSPLHF.

J is TRBJ1-2 and V is TRBV2; 11 bases are shared with TRBD1. Germline V CDR1 and CDR2: SNHLY, FYNNEI. Trimming cost V 7 bases and J 6 bases; bases outside gene matches: 7. This CDR3 comprises 14 residues. In DNA form, the CDR3 reads TGTGCCAGCAACCCTCGGGACAGGGGGGATGGCTACACCTTC. Residues: CASNPRDRGDGYTF.

This chain joins TRBV29-1 and TRBJ2-1; possible D gene TRBD1, 6 bases. Germline CDR1 and CDR2: SQVTM and ANQGSEA. The CDR3 is 12 residues long. Between the trimmed V and J ends, which lost 5 bases and 8 bases, there was a span of 13 bases. CDR3 nucleotides: TGCAGCGTTCGTAGGGGGTTCTATGAGCAGTTCTTC. Its protein is CSVRRGFYEQFF.

In its sample, this clonotype was seen once. At one end the junction does not follow the germline gene, possibly because of a read error. The chain joins TRBV25-1 to TRBJ2-3; 11 bases align to TRBD2. In germline, CDR1 is MGHDK, CDR2 SYGVNS. CDR3 length: 15 residues. This CDR3 is CASSELAGGGYTRYF. For the CDR3, the DNA is TGTGCCAGCAGTGAGCTAGCGGGGGGCGGGTATACGCGGTATTTT.

This clonotype was observed a handful of times. The chain recombines TRBV11-2 with TRBJ2-1; 11 positions agree with TRBD2. The CDR3 has 16 amino acids. Germline V CDR1 and CDR2: SGHAT, FQNNGV. The V and J ends lost 5 bases and 6 bases, in that order; junction bases with no gene match: 9. The CDR3 reads CASSLNSGRALNEQFF. The CDR3 coding sequence is TGTGCCAGCAGCCTTAATAGCGGGAGGGCTCTCAATGAGCAGTTCTTC. Based on the CDR3 plus reference TRBV11-2 and TRBJ2-1, the full variable domain is EAGVAQSPRYKIIEKRQSVAFWCNPISGHATLYWYQQILGQGPKLLIQFQNNGVVDDSQLPKDRFSAERLKGVDSTLKIQPAKLEDSAVYLCASSLNSGRALNEQFFGPGTRLTVL.